The next 28 T cell receptor beta chains were all read from a single sample in a study of technical replicates of blood from a few donors. TCRdb's copy holds only in-frame clones and misses some; the assay was immunoSEQ multiplex PCR. This sample has around 62,000 clones; 95% to 97% occur once, and the top ten carry over 0.2%. Sequencing was performed on T cells isolated from PBMCs. These receptor sequences come from a human donor in good health.

This clone showed up just once. V usage is TRBV5-6 and J usage is TRBJ1-1; D is uncertain. Germline V lookup: CDR1 SGHDT, CDR2 YYEEEE. The length of the CDR3 is 13 residues. The V end lost 5 bases, the J end lost 1 base, and 9 bases lay between the germline ends. The CDR3 DNA follows: TGTGCCAGCAGTCTGGTCAGGAACACTGAAGCTTTCTTT. Translated, it gives CASSLVRNTEAFF.

The V call is TRBV5-1, the J call TRBJ2-2; weak D call: TRBD1 (7 bases). This CDR3 comprises 15 residues. Trimming shortened V by 1 base and J by 4 bases, and 11 bases separated the two germline ends. CDR1 is SGHRS and CDR2 is YFSETQ in the germline V gene. The CDR3 DNA reads TGCGCCAGCAGCTTGAGACAGGGAGGCACCGGGGAGCTGTTTTTT. It is translated as CASSLRQGGTGELFF.

The chain recombines TRBV5-8 with TRBJ1-2; maybe TRBD1 (6 bases). The length of the CDR3 is 12 residues. CDR1 is SGHTS, CDR2 YDEGEE, per germline. Trimming left V 1 base short and J 8 bases short, with 9 bases between. The CDR3 is CASSLTGIGYTF. The CDR3, as DNA: TGTGCCAGCAGCTTGACAGGGATCGGCTACACCTTC.

DNA of the CDR3: TGTGCCAGCAGTTTATTTGGACTAGCGGGCACCGGGGAGCTGTTTTTT. Its translation is CASSLFGLAGTGELFF. The chain couples TRBV28 to TRBJ2-2, with 11 bases fitting TRBD2. This CDR3 has 16 residues. Germline CDR1 is MDHEN and CDR2 is SYDVKM. Losses at the gene ends were 1 base for V and 4 bases for J; bases not matched to a gene: 2.

This sequence joins TRBV30 and TRBJ2-7; 9 bases match TRBD1. V dropped 2 bases and J dropped 5; count of bases not matched to a gene: 4. Germline assignment: CDR1 GTSNPN and CDR2 SVGIG (reference sequence). The CDR3 has 13 residues. CDR3 residues: CAWSLGTGNEQYF. DNA for the CDR3: TGTGCCTGGAGTCTCGGGACAGGGAACGAGCAGTACTTC. Variable domain in full (rest from reference TRBV30 and TRBJ2-7): SQTIHQWPATLVQPVGSPLSLECTVEGTSNPNLYWYRQAAGRGLQLLFYSVGIGQISSEVPQNLSASRPQDRQFILSSKKLLLSDSGFYLCAWSLGTGNEQYFGPGTRLTVT.

The CDR3 region is CASSRERSSYNEQFF. The CDR3, as DNA: TGTGCCAGTAGTAGGGAGCGGAGCTCCTACAATGAGCAGTTCTTC. The chain links TRBV19 to TRBJ2-1; D possibly corresponds to TRBD2 (5 bases). Germline V CDR1 and CDR2: LNHDA, SQIVND (reference sequence). V lost 4 bases and J lost 0, with 10 bases in between. The CDR3 runs 15 residues.

Details on this clone: Other DNA variants within this sample encode the same CDR3. The gene calls are TRBV9 and TRBJ2-5; 7 bases are a match to TRBD2. Trimming cost V 4 bases and J 4 bases; bases outside gene matches: 7. The CDR3 has 14 residues. Germline CDR1 SGDLS, CDR2 YYNGEE. The CDR3 is CASSPSGGGETQYF. Here the CDR3 DNA reads TGTGCCAGCAGCCCCTCGGGAGGCGGAGAGACCCAGTACTTC.

This chain connects TRBV5-1 to TRBJ2-1, with 9 bases aligning to TRBD2. With V trimmed by 2 bases and J by 9 bases, 12 bases remained unmatched. Germline V gene data show CDR1 as SGHRS and CDR2 as YFSETQ. CDR3 size: 16 residues. For the CDR3, the DNA is TGCGCCAGCAGCTTCTCCGGGACTAGCAGTGGGTTTGAGCAGTTCTTC. It encodes CASSFSGTSSGFEQFF.

J is TRBJ2-3 and V is TRBV10-3, with D unresolved. CDR1 and CDR2 from the germline V gene are ENHRY and SYGVKD. This CDR3 region has 12 residues. V was trimmed by 6 bases and J by 0 bases, leaving 4 bases between them. The CDR3 nucleotides are TGTGCCATCAGGACTAGCACAGATACGCAGTATTTT. Protein sequence: CAIRTSTDTQYF.

The chain has TRBV5-1 and TRBJ1-1; 10 positions match TRBD1. V trimming: 3 bases; J trimming: 0 bases; junction bases outside the gene matches: 11. CDR1 is SGHRS and CDR2 is YFSETQ in the germline V gene. The CDR3 runs 18 residues. CDR3 loop: CASSSPRDRGSMNTEAFF. CDR3 nucleotides: TGCGCCAGCAGCTCCCCCAGGGACAGGGGCTCTATGAACACTGAAGCTTTCTTT.

The CDR3 loop reads CASRAGQVTTEAFF. Written as DNA, the CDR3 is TGTGCCAGCAGGGCGGGACAGGTAACCACTGAAGCTTTCTTT. The chain has TRBV28 and TRBJ1-1, with 8 positions matching TRBD1. Per germline, CDR1 MDHEN and CDR2 SYDVKM. V trimming: 6 bases; J trimming: 4 bases; junction bases outside the gene matches: 7. The CDR3 extends over 14 amino acids.

The rearrangement links TRBV12-5 to TRBJ2-6; the match to TRBD1 covers 9 bases. Trimming removed 5 bases from V and 2 bases from J; junction bases left unmatched: 7. The CDR3 sequence is 17 residues long. From germline, CDR1 is LGHNT and CDR2 FRNRAP. The CDR3 DNA reads as TGTGCTAGTGGTCCGGGACAGGGTTTCACTGGGGCCAACGTCCTGACTTTC. Its protein product is CASGPGQGFTGANVLTF.

This chain links TRBV5-1 with TRBJ1-1; D gene uncertain. The CDR3 extends over 13 amino acids. Trimming removed 3 bases from V and 0 bases from J, with 6 bases in between. CDR1 and CDR2 from the germline V gene are SGHRS and YFSETQ. CDR3 DNA: TGCGCCAGCAGCTCGACACTGAACACTGAAGCTTTCTTT. Translation gives CASSSTLNTEAFF.

The V and J genes are TRBV21-1 and TRBJ1-5; the table's D call, TRBD1, has no DNA check behind it. TRBV21-1 is given as a pseudogene. The CDR3 consists of 15 residues. CDR3 residues: CASTWAGKEWQPQHF. Written as DNA, the CDR3 is TGTGCCAGCACGTGGGCAGGGAAGGAGTGGCAGCCCCAGCATTTT.

The rearrangement uses TRBV5-6 and TRBJ2-3, with 9 bases aligning to TRBD2. V trimming: 1 base; J trimming: 0 bases; junction bases outside the gene matches: 6. The CDR3 is made up of 17 amino acids. Germline CDR1 reads SGHDT; CDR2 reads YYEEEE. The CDR3 is CASSLYSSGISTDTQYF. CDR3 nucleotides: TGTGCCAGCAGCTTGTACTCTAGCGGGATAAGCACAGATACGCAGTATTTT.

The J gene is TRBJ1-1, the V gene TRBV6-5; D not resolved. The CDR3 consists of 13 residues. From germline, CDR1 is MNHEY and CDR2 SVGAGI. V was pared by 0 bases and J by 8 bases, with 10 bases between. CDR3 amino acids: CASSYSRLGEAFF. For the CDR3, the DNA is TGTGCCAGCAGTTACTCTCGACTTGGAGAAGCTTTCTTT.

CDR3 nucleotide sequence: TGCGCCAGCAGTCCTACAGGGGCAACTAATGAAAAACTGTTTTTT. It yields the protein CASSPTGATNEKLFF. The V call is TRBV4-3, the J call TRBJ1-4; 7 nucleotides match TRBD1. CDR1 and CDR2 (germline): LGHNA, YSLEER. With V trimmed by 6 bases and J by 0 bases, 4 bases remained unmatched. The CDR3 is 15 amino acids.

The CDR3 DNA sequence: TGTGCCAGCAGCCAAACAGACACTGAAGCTTTCTTT. Amino acids: CASSQTDTEAFF. This sequence joins TRBV7-9 and TRBJ1-1; no clear D gene. V was pared by 5 bases and J by 3 bases, with 7 bases between. From germline, CDR1 is SEHNR and CDR2 FQNEAQ (reference sequence). There are 12 residues in the CDR3. The full variable domain, in which reference TRBV7-9 and TRBJ1-1 provide the parts outside the CDR3, is DTGVSQNPRHKITKRGQNVTFRCDPISEHNRLYWYRQTLGQGPEFLTYFQNEAQLEKSRLLSDRFSAERPKGSFSTLEIQRTEQGDSAMYLCASSQTDTEAFFGQGTRLTVV.

The CDR3 region is CASSVARTGGNEKLFF. The CDR3 region has the DNA TGTGCCAGCAGCGTAGCGAGGACAGGGGGGAATGAAAAACTGTTTTTT. V gene TRBV9 combines with J gene TRBJ1-4; 10 positions agree with TRBD1. Germline V lookup: CDR1 SGDLS, CDR2 YYNGEE. J gave up 5 bases and V 0 bases, and 4 bases lay outside the gene matches. The CDR3 runs to 16 residues.

The J gene is TRBJ2-7, the V gene TRBV5-1; 7 nucleotides line up with TRBD1. Germline CDR1 SGHRS, CDR2 YFSETQ. V lost 4 bases and J lost 3; bases outside the gene matches: 7. This CDR3 has 14 amino acids. The CDR3 reads CASSSTGVVYEQYF. Written as DNA, the CDR3 is TGCGCCAGCAGCAGTACAGGGGTGGTCTACGAGCAGTACTTC.

The chain has TRBV9 and TRBJ2-7, with TRBD2 identical over 7 bases. CDR3 length: 15 amino acids. Unmatched junction bases numbered 9, after V lost 3 bases and J lost 3 bases. Germline CDR1 SGDLS, CDR2 YYNGEE. CDR3 loop: CASSAGEGTVYEQYF. DNA of the CDR3: TGTGCCAGCAGCGCCGGGGAGGGGACTGTCTACGAGCAGTACTTC.

The V and J genes are TRBV7-2 and TRBJ2-7; D is unclear. The CDR3 consists of 14 residues. V lost 5 bases and J lost 2, with 13 bases in between. From germline, CDR1 is SGHTA and CDR2 FQGNSA. The CDR3 DNA follows: TGTGCCAGCAGCGTTAGAGTATCGACCTACGAGCAGTACTTC. Its protein product is CASSVRVSTYEQYF.

This rearrangement joins TRBV13 to TRBJ2-7; 9 bases agree with TRBD2. J lost 1 base, V lost 5 bases, and 6 bases had no gene match. The CDR3 spans 15 residues. CDR1 is PRHDT and CDR2 is FYEKMQ in the germline V gene (reference sequence). The CDR3 DNA is TGTGCCAGCAGCCCCCGGCTAGCGGGATCCTACGAGCAGTACTTC. It codes for CASSPRLAGSYEQYF.

V is TRBV19 and J is TRBJ1-3; TRBD1 aligns across 7 bases. The length of the CDR3 is 15 residues. Germline V gene data show CDR1 as LNHDA and CDR2 as SQIVND (reference sequence). V gave up 5 bases and J gave up 0 bases; unmatched junction bases: 4. The CDR3 coding sequence is TGTGCCAGTAGTGAGACAGGGCACTCTGGAAACACCATATATTTT. Its protein product is CASSETGHSGNTIYF.

This clone was counted a single time. The chain links TRBV9 to TRBJ2-7, with 7 bases lining up with TRBD2. This CDR3 is 14 amino acids long. V was pared by 2 bases and J by 4 bases, with 6 bases of the junction left unmatched. CDR1 is SGDLS and CDR2 is YYNGEE in the germline V gene. The CDR3 region has the DNA TGTGCCAGCAGCGTCGGCGGTAGCGGGTACGAGCAGTACTTC. Translated: CASSVGGSGYEQYF.

The chain couples TRBV19 to TRBJ2-7; 11 bases match TRBD1. The CDR3 has 13 amino acids. Germline V gives CDR1 LNHDA, CDR2 SQIVND (reference sequence). The ends lost 7 bases at V and 5 bases at J; junction bases unmatched: 4. CDR3 residues: CASTPGQGDEQYF. The CDR3 bases are TGTGCCAGTACCCCGGGACAGGGGGACGAGCAGTACTTC.

In its sample, this clone was seen a few times. The CDR3 sequence: CASSLLGSSNTEAFF. The CDR3 nucleotides are TGTGCCAGCAGCTTATTGGGCAGCTCTAACACTGAAGCTTTCTTT. The rearrangement uses TRBV11-3 and TRBJ1-1, with D unresolved. There are 15 residues in the CDR3. The germline V and J ends were trimmed by 2 bases and 2 bases, with 12 bases remaining between them. The germline V gene has CDR1 SGHNT and CDR2 YENEEA.

The genes are TRBV2 and TRBJ2-5; 9 positions match TRBD2. The CDR3 spans 16 residues. Trimming removed 3 bases from V and 2 bases from J; junction bases left unmatched: 7. Germline CDR1 and CDR2: SNHLY and FYNNEI. The CDR3 DNA is TGTGCCAGCAGTGAGGCGCGTCTAGCGGGGCAAGAGACCCAGTACTTC. It is translated as CASSEARLAGQETQYF. Based on the CDR3 plus reference TRBV2 and TRBJ2-5, the full variable domain is EPEVTQTPSHQVTQMGQEVILRCVPISNHLYFYWYRQILGQKVEFLVSFYNNEISEKSEIFDDQFSVERPDGSNFTLKIRSTKLEDSAMYFCASSEARLAGQETQYFGPGTRLLVL.